Listed below are T cell receptor beta chains from one sample, sequenced in a study of follicular helper T cells after annual influenza vaccination. TCRdb's table, derived via immunoSEQ multiplex PCR, lists solely in-frame clones and lacks some. The table includes 9,500 to 15,000 clones, more than 75% detected once. Specimen: CXCR5+ CD38- circulating T follicular helper cells from blood, collected on the day of influenza vaccination. These receptors were obtained from an adult who received the influenza vaccine. Both conserved end residues are part of each CDR3. A D gene is named only where the DNA matches it firmly. Expanded clones get a size class; other rows say once, few or many, or leave the size out.

clone_size,cdr3_length,d_call,j_call,v_call,cdr3_nt,cdr3_aa
NA,17,TRBD2,TRBJ2-5,TRBV28,TGTGCCAGCAGTCGGGCGGGACTAGCGGGGGACCAGGGGACCCAGTACTTC,CASSRAGLAGDQGTQYF
NA,15,NA,TRBJ2-2,TRBV6-5,TGTGCCAGCACCAGTGGCGGGCGAGCTGGCGGGGAGCTGTTTTTT,CASTSGGRAGGELFF
few,17,NA,TRBJ1-6,TRBV28,TGTGCCAGCACCACTGGGGCGGGAGTAACAGGGTTATCACCCCTCCACTTT,CASTTGAGVTGLSPLHF
NA,17,TRBD1,TRBJ2-6,TRBV2,TGTGCCAGCAGTGCTGGGACAGGGGGCTCGGGGGCCAACGTCCTGACTTTC,CASSAGTGGSGANVLTF
NA,16,NA,TRBJ2-1,TRBV11-2,TGTGCCAGCAGCTTAAATATAGGGGCGAGGGGGAATGAGCAGTTCTTC,CASSLNIGARGNEQFF
NA,14,NA,TRBJ1-1,TRBV5-1,TGCGCCAGCCACGACGGGGGAACGAACACTGAAGCTTTCTTT,CASHDGGTNTEAFF
NA,15,NA,TRBJ1-1,TRBV5-1,TGCGCCAGCAGCTTGGATCCAGACATGAACACTGAAGCTTTCTTT,CASSLDPDMNTEAFF
few,15,NA,TRBJ1-2,TRBV10-2,TGCGCCAGCAGTGATAGGAGGGGTGCTAACTATGGCTACACCTTC,CASSDRRGANYGYTF
few,15,NA,TRBJ1-2,TRBV6-5,TGTGCCAGCAGCCTAGGACGGACACCTAACTATGGCTACACCTTC,CASSLGRTPNYGYTF
NA,14,NA,TRBJ2-3,TRBV14,TGTGCCAGCAGCCAAGACCTTCCCACAAATACGCAGTATTTT,CASSQDLPTNTQYF
NA,15,NA,TRBJ1-2,TRBV4-1,TGCGCCAGCAGCCACGTTACCGGGACTGTATATGGCTACACCTTC,CASSHVTGTVYGYTF
NA,14,TRBD1,TRBJ1-1,TRBV10-3,TGTGCCACAAGACAGGGGTCGGAAGAGACTGAAGCTTTCTTT,CATRQGSEETEAFF
few,15,NA,TRBJ2-7,TRBV9,TGTGCCAGCAGCGTAGCAACAGGCAGCCGCTACGAGCAGTACTTC,CASSVATGSRYEQYF
NA,14,TRBD1,TRBJ2-7,TRBV28,TGTGCCAGTTACAGGACAGGGGCCTCCTACGAGCAGTACTTC,CASYRTGASYEQYF
NA,15,NA,TRBJ1-2,TRBV6-5,TGTGCCAGCAGTTACTCGCCTTCGACCCCGGGTGGCTACACCTTC,CASSYSPSTPGGYTF
once,11,TRBD1,TRBJ1-4,TRBV29-1,TGCAGCATCAGGGGGACTGAAAAACTGTTTTTT,CSIRGTEKLFF
NA,13,TRBD1,TRBJ2-2,TRBV29-1,TGCAGCGCTAACAGGGGGAACACCGGGGAGCTGTTTTTT,CSANRGNTGELFF
NA,14,NA,TRBJ1-2,TRBV19,TGTGCCAGTAGCCATCGCGGTTCCGCCTATGGCTACACCTTC,CASSHRGSAYGYTF
NA,16,NA,TRBJ1-5,TRBV21-1,TGTGCCAGCAACCTCCGGGGGAATAGGGACAATCAGCCCCAGCATTTT,CASNLRGNRDNQPQHF
NA,16,TRBD1,TRBJ2-1,TRBV7-2,TGTGCCAGCAGCGCTCGGGACAGTAGCTCCTACAATGAGCAGTTCTTC,CASSARDSSSYNEQFF
NA,16,NA,TRBJ2-6,TRBV4-1,TGCGCCAGCAGCCAAGGAAAGGGGACCCAGGCCAACGTCCTGACTTTC,CASSQGKGTQANVLTF
once,15,NA,TRBJ2-1,TRBV7-9,TGTGCCAGCAGCTTAGCTTCCCTCTCCTACAATGAGCAGTTCTTC,CASSLASLSYNEQFF
once,14,NA,TRBJ2-5,TRBV6-5,TGTGCCAGCAGTTACGGAGGGGGTGCGAAGACCCAGTACTTC,CASSYGGGAKTQYF
NA,14,NA,TRBJ2-7,TRBV30,TGTGCCTGGAGCCCAGAGGGGGAGCCCTACGAGCAGTACTTC,CAWSPEGEPYEQYF
few,14,NA,TRBJ1-6,TRBV5-1,TGCGCCAGCCGCCCACAGGGTACAGGCTCACCCCTCCACTTT,CASRPQGTGSPLHF
NA,14,TRBD1,TRBJ1-2,TRBV7-2,TGTGCCAGCAGCCAAACAGGGGGCGCCTATGGCTACACCTTC,CASSQTGGAYGYTF
NA,17,NA,TRBJ2-5,TRBV5-1,TGCGCCAGCAGCTCCGTGGAGGGGGGTTTAATGAAAGAGACCCAGTACTTC,CASSSVEGGLMKETQYF
once,13,NA,TRBJ2-1,TRBV6-6,TGTGCCAGCAGCTTTACAGGGTTCGATGAGCAGTTCTTC,CASSFTGFDEQFF
few,14,TRBD1,TRBJ2-2,TRBV2,TGTGCCAGCAGTGAAAGGGGGCAAGGCGGGGAGCTGTTTTTT,CASSERGQGGELFF
NA,12,NA,TRBJ1-2,TRBV28,TGTGCCACCCTAGAAGGGGAGAAAGGCTACACCTTC,CATLEGEKGYTF
NA,13,TRBD1,TRBJ1-2,TRBV28,TGTGCCAGCAGTTTTGGGACAGGTGAAGACTACACCTTC,CASSFGTGEDYTF